The 17 T cell receptor beta chains given below trace back to one sample, sequenced in a study of post-analysis software for immune sequencing data. Study findings and constraints: Patients had higher frequencies than controls of about five TRBV segments, including TRBV5-6, TRBV5-1 and TRBV20-1.

Sequencing libraries made from TCR beta cDNA carried unique molecular identifiers. A single record per CDR3 protein comes from TCRdb applying MiXCR to the PCR reads. The repertoire holds about 770,000 distinct CDR3 sequences, with 40% to 55% as singletons. For these TCRs, the target antigens are not known. Sequences were obtained from blood. Receptor source: a girl under 18 with multiple sclerosis.

The genes are TRBV20-1 and TRBJ2-2; tentative D call: TRBD2 (6 bases). The CDR3 totals 16 residues. The ends were cut back, 2 bases at V and 7 bases at J, with 20 bases in the middle. Germline lookup yields CDR1 DFQATT and CDR2 SNEGSKA (reference sequence). The CDR3 sequence: CSARWSPLVGGGELFF. CDR3 sequence (DNA): TGCAGTGCTAGATGGTCCCCACTCGTGGGAGGCGGGGAGCTGTTTTTT.

The chain links TRBV29-1 to TRBJ2-7; 10 positions agree with TRBD2. Germline V lookup: CDR1 SQVTM, CDR2 ANQGSEA. The CDR3 extends over 15 amino acids. The V gene end was trimmed by 0 bases and the J gene end by 7 bases; junction bases not matched to a gene: 9. CDR3 nucleotides: TGCAGCGTTGAAGATTGGCTAGCGGGAGTGAGAGAGCAGTACTTC. Protein sequence: CSVEDWLAGVREQYF.

The genes are TRBV6-1 and TRBJ2-2; 11 bases fit TRBD2. Germline V lookup: CDR1 MNHNS, CDR2 SASEGT. The V gene end was trimmed by 1 base and the J gene end by 3 bases; junction bases not matched to a gene: 7. The CDR3 sequence is 18 residues long. The DNA for the CDR3 is TGTGCCAGCAGTGAAGTGGTAGCGGGAGGGGGAGACACCGGGGAGCTGTTTTTT. This gives the protein CASSEVVAGGGDTGELFF.

The gene calls are TRBV7-2 and TRBJ2-7, with TRBD1 matching over 8 bases. The CDR3 covers 14 residues. Losses at the gene ends were 2 bases for V and 2 bases for J; bases not matched to a gene: 2. Germline V lookup: CDR1 SGHTA, CDR2 FQGNSA. The CDR3 loop reads CASSLKGQAYEQYF. CDR3 bases: TGTGCCAGCAGCTTAAAGGGACAGGCCTACGAGCAGTACTTC.

The gene calls are TRBV15 and TRBJ2-7; the D gene could be TRBD1 or TRBD2 (5 bases each). There are 15 residues in the CDR3. Between the trimmed V and J ends, which lost 0 bases and 7 bases, there was a span of 16 bases. The germline gives CDR1 LNHNV, CDR2 YYDKDF (reference sequence). CDR3 amino acids: CATSREVAGSGEQYF. CDR3 nucleotides: TGTGCCACCAGCAGAGAGGTTGCAGGGTCGGGAGAGCAGTACTTC.

The chain uses TRBV4-1 and TRBJ2-3; 9 nucleotides match TRBD1. This CDR3 is 14 amino acids long. Germline V lookup: CDR1 MGHRA, CDR2 YSYEKL. The V and J ends lost 5 bases and 8 bases, in that order; junction bases with no gene match: 8. CDR3 DNA: TGCGCCAGCAGCTTCGGGACAGGGCTGGTTACGCAGTATTTT. It codes for CASSFGTGLVTQYF.

The rearrangement links TRBV7-2 to TRBJ2-3; D gene uncertain. Germline loops: CDR1 SGHTA, CDR2 FQGNSA. Trimming removed 1 base from V and 5 bases from J, with 7 bases in between. The CDR3 loop spans 13 amino acids. The CDR3 sequence: CASSLVRLDTQYF. In nucleotides, the CDR3 is TGTGCCAGCAGCTTAGTGCGGCTAGATACGCAGTATTTT.

This clonotype was seen only once. The V and J genes are TRBV27 and TRBJ1-5; TRBD1 aligns across 7 bases. Germline values: CDR1 MNHEY, CDR2 SMNVEV (reference sequence). This CDR3 contains 14 residues. After removal of 6 bases from V and 2 bases from J, the junction contained 4 bases not matched to a gene. The CDR3 sequence: CASRTTGGNQPQHF. In nucleotides, the CDR3 is TGTGCCAGCAGAACTACAGGGGGCAATCAGCCCCAGCATTTT.

The CDR3 region is CASSFMNREQYF. For the CDR3, the DNA is TGTGCCAGCAGTTTCATGAACCGGGAGCAGTACTTC. This rearrangement joins TRBV27 to TRBJ2-7; D not resolved. The length of the CDR3 is 12 residues. In germline, CDR1 is MNHEY, CDR2 SMNVEV (reference sequence). V gave up 3 bases and J gave up 7 bases, with 10 bases separating them.

The rearrangement joins TRBV5-1 to TRBJ2-7, with 9 bases that match TRBD1. The CDR3 is 13 residues long. In germline, CDR1 is SGHRS, CDR2 YFSETQ. Trimming at V came to 3 bases and at J to 6 bases, leaving 4 bases not matched to a gene. This chain's CDR3 is CASSSGTGTEQYF. The CDR3, as DNA: TGCGCCAGCAGCTCCGGGACAGGGACCGAGCAGTACTTC.

The chain recombines TRBV9 with TRBJ2-5; D ambiguous. Judging by the DNA end, TRBJ2-7 fits better; the J call may be wrong. Germline-derived CDR1 and CDR2 are SGDLS and YYNGEE. The CDR3 sequence is 13 residues long. This CDR3 reads CASSVAANYEQYF. The DNA of the CDR3 is TGTGCCAGCAGCGTAGCGGCAAACTACGAGCAGTACTTC.

The genes are TRBV6-6 and TRBJ1-4; the match to TRBD1 covers 9 bases. CDR1 is MNHNY, CDR2 SVGAGI, per germline (reference sequence). The junction had 7 bases not matched to a gene; V was cut back by 5 bases and J by 6 bases. The CDR3 sequence is 15 residues long. The CDR3, as DNA: TGTGCCAGCAGTACCGACAGGGGGTGGGATGAAAAACTGTTTTTT. It is translated as CASSTDRGWDEKLFF.

The rearrangement links TRBV7-2 to TRBJ2-7; 8 nucleotides agree with TRBD2. The V gene's germline CDR1 is SGHTA and CDR2 FQGNSA. J lost 2 bases, V lost 5 bases, and 8 bases had no gene match. The CDR3 is 15 amino acids. CDR3 coding DNA: TGTGCCAGCAGCCCCTCGGCGGGAGGAACCTACGAGCAGTACTTC. Protein: CASSPSAGGTYEQYF.

This sequence joins TRBV4-3 and TRBJ2-3; D remains unclear. V lost 4 bases and J lost 0, with 17 bases in between. This CDR3 has 17 residues. Germline V gene sequence: CDR1 LGHNA, CDR2 YSLEER. The CDR3 region is CASSRRPDGLSTDTQYF. In DNA, the CDR3 is TGCGCCAGCAGCCGTCGCCCCGACGGTCTTAGCACAGATACGCAGTATTTT.

In regard to this clonotype: One end of the junction fails to match germline, which may point to a read error. This chain uses TRBV12-3 or TRBV12-4 with TRBJ1-2, with D hard to call. CDR3 length: 12 residues. CDR3 sequence: CASTSTTYDYTF. Here the CDR3 DNA reads TGTGCCAGCACCTCGACCACCTATGACTACACCTTC.

The V and J genes are TRBV5-1 and TRBJ1-6, with 9 bases that match TRBD1. The CDR3 runs to 16 residues. Germline assignment: CDR1 SGHRS and CDR2 YFSETQ. With 4 bases clipped from V and 5 bases from J, the junction kept 7 bases outside the gene matches. In DNA, the CDR3 is TGCGCCAGCAGCACCGGGACAGGGAATAATAATTCACCCCTCCACTTT. Its protein is CASSTGTGNNNSPLHF.

This clonotype was recorded a few times. The rearrangement joins TRBV20-1 to TRBJ2-1; D not resolved. CDR1 and CDR2 from the germline V gene are DFQATT and SNEGSKA (reference sequence). This CDR3 comprises 12 residues. V shed 0 bases and J shed 7 bases, with 7 bases lying between them. The CDR3 reads CSARDTRNEQFF. The DNA of the CDR3 is TGCAGTGCTAGAGATACGAGAAATGAGCAGTTCTTC.